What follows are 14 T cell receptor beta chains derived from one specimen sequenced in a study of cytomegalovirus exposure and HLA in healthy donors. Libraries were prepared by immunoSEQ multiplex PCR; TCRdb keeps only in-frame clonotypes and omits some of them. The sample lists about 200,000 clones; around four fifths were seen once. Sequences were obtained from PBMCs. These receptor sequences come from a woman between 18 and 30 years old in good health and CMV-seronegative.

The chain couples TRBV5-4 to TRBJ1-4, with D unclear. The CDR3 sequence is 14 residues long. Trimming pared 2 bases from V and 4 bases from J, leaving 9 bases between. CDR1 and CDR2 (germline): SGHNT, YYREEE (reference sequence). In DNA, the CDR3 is TGTGCCAGCAGCTTTGGGCAGGTTAATGAAAAACTGTTTTTT. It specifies CASSFGQVNEKLFF. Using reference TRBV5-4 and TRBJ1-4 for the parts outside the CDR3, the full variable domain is ETGVTQSPTHLIKTRGQQVTLRCSSQSGHNTVSWYQQALGQGPQFIFQYYREEENGRGNFPPRFSGLQFPNYSSELNVNALELDDSALYLCASSFGQVNEKLFFGSGTQLSVL.

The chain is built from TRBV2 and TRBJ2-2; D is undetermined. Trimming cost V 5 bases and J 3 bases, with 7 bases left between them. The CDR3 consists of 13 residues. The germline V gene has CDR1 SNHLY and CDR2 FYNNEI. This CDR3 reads CASSPADTGELFF. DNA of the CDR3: TGTGCCAGCAGTCCGGCGGACACCGGGGAGCTGTTTTTT.

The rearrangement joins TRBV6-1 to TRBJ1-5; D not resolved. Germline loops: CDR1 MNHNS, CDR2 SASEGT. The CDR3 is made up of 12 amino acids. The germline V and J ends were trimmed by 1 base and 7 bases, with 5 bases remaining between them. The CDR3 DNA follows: TGTGCCAGCAGTGAAGTTCGGCAGCCCCAGCATTTT. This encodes CASSEVRQPQHF.

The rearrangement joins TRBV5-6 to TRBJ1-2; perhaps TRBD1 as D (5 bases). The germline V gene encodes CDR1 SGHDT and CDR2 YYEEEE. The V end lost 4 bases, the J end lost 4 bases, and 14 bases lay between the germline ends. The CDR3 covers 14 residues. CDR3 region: CASSRGGPPYGYTF. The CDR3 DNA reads TGTGCCAGCAGCCGGGGCGGGCCCCCCTATGGCTACACCTTC.

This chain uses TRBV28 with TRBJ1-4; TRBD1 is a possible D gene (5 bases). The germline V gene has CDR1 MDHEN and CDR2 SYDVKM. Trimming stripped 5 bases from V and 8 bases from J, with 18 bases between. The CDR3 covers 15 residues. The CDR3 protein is CASSTGRGSREKLFF. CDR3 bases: TGTGCCAGCAGTACGGGAAGGGGTTCTCGCGAAAAACTGTTTTTT.

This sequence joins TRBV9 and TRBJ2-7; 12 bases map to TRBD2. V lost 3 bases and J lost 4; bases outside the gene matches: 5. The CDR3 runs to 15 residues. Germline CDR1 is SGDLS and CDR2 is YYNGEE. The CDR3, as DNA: TGTGCCAGCAGCGGTGGGACTAGCGGGCTTTACGAGCAGTACTTC. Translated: CASSGGTSGLYEQYF.

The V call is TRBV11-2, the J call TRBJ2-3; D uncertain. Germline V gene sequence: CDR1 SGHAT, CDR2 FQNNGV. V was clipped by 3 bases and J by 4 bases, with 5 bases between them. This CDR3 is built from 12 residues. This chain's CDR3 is CASSFIADTQYF. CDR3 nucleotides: TGTGCCAGCAGCTTCATAGCAGATACGCAGTATTTT.

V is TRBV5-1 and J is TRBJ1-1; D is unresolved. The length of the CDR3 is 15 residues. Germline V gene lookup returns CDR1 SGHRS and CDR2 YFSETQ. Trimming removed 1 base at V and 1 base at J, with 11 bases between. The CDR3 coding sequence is TGCGCCAGCAGCTTGTTGGCTCCCTGGAACACTGAAGCTTTCTTT. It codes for CASSLLAPWNTEAFF.

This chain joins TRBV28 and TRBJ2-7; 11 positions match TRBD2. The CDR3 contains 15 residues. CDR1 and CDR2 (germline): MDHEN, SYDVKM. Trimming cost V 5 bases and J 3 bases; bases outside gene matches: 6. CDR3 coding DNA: TGTGCCAGCAGTGTACCGGGACTAGCGGACTACGAGCAGTACTTC. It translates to CASSVPGLADYEQYF.

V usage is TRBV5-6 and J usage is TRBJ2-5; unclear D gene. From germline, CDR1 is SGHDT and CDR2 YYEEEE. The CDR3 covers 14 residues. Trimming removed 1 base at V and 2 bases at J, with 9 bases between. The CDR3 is CASSLISLQETQYF. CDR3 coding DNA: TGTGCCAGCAGCTTGATCTCTCTTCAAGAGACCCAGTACTTC. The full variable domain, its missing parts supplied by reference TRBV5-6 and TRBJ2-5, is DAGVTQSPTHLIKTRGQQVTLRCSPKSGHDTVSWYQQALGQGPQFIFQYYEEEERQRGNFPDRFSGHQFPNYSSELNVNALLLGDSALYLCASSLISLQETQYFGPGTRLLVL.

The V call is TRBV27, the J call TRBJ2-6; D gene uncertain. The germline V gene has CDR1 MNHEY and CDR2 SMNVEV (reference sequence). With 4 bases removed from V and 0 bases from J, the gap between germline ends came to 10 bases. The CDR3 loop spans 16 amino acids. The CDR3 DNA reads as TGTGCCAGCAGTTGGGGTGTGGTCTCTGGGGCCAACGTCCTGACTTTC. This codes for CASSWGVVSGANVLTF.

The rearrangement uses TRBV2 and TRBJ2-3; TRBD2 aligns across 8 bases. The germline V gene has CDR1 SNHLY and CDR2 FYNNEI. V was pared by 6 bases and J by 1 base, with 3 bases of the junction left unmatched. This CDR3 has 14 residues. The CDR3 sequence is CASSLLAGTDTQYF. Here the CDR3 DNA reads TGTGCCAGCAGCCTACTAGCGGGCACAGATACGCAGTATTTT.

In DNA, the CDR3 is TGTGCCAGCAGTCTATCGGACAGGGGCTATGGCTACACCTTC. This translates into CASSLSDRGYGYTF. J is TRBJ1-2 and V is TRBV6-6, with TRBD1 matching over 9 bases. Germline V gives CDR1 MNHNY, CDR2 SVGAGI (reference sequence). V trimming: 5 bases; J trimming: 4 bases; junction bases outside the gene matches: 5. The CDR3 runs 14 residues.

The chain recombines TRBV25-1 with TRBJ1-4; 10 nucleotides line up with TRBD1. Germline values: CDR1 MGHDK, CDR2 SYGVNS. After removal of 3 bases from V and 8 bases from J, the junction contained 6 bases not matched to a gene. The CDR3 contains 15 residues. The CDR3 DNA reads TGTGCCAGCAGTGATGGAGGACAGGGGGGAGAAAAACTGTTTTTT. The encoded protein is CASSDGGQGGEKLFF.